Presented here are 30 T cell receptor beta chains from one specimen sequenced in a study of beta chain features in type 1 diabetes. What was sequenced were expressed TCRB transcripts, since all of the isolated RNA had been reverse transcribed. Using immunoSEQ multiplex PCR, the repertoire was profiled, and TCRdb retains in-frame clones only, with some absent. In the table there are roughly 260,000 clones, roughly 20% of which are singletons. Study-level findings and limits: Type 1 diabetes patients showed a moderate but significant shortening of TCRB CDR3s in all four CD4+ subsets.

These receptors' targets are unknown. The sample taken for sequencing was naive CD4+ T cells from blood. These receptors came from a woman between 40 and 55 years old with type 1 diabetes.

V is TRBV6-6 and J is TRBJ1-6; TRBD1 is a possible D gene (5 bases). The V end was cut by 6 bases, the J end by 6 bases, with 9 bases between. Germline CDR1 is MNHNY and CDR2 is SVGAGI (reference sequence). The CDR3 is 13 amino acids. CDR3 sequence (DNA): TGTGCCAGCAGCCTCGACAGTAATTCACCCCTCCACTTT. Translation: CASSLDSNSPLHF.

DNA of the CDR3: TGTGCCAGCAGCCAATCGGAGGATGGCTATGGCTACACCTTC. This sequence encodes CASSQSEDGYGYTF. The chain uses TRBV16 and TRBJ1-2, with no clear D. This CDR3 has 14 residues. Per the germline V gene, CDR1 is KGHSY and CDR2 is FQNENV. Trimming cost V 0 bases and J 4 bases, with 9 bases left between them.

The rearrangement joins TRBV7-9 to TRBJ1-1; TRBD1 is a possible D gene (5 bases). CDR1 SEHNR and CDR2 FQNEAQ come from the germline V gene (reference sequence). The CDR3 has 15 residues. The V end lost 2 bases, the J end lost 1 base, and 11 bases lay between the germline ends. CDR3 DNA: TGTGCCAGCAGCTTAAGGCGGGGGGAGAACACTGAAGCTTTCTTT. This gives the protein CASSLRRGENTEAFF. Complete variable domain (other parts from reference TRBV7-9 and TRBJ1-1): DTGVSQNPRHKITKRGQNVTFRCDPISEHNRLYWYRQTLGQGPEFLTYFQNEAQLEKSRLLSDRFSAERPKGSFSTLEIQRTEQGDSAMYLCASSLRRGENTEAFFGQGTRLTVV.

This chain connects TRBV6-6 to TRBJ1-5; no definite D call. In germline, CDR1 is MNHNY, CDR2 SVGAGI (reference sequence). V dropped 3 bases and J dropped 4 bases, with 13 bases sitting between them. The CDR3 runs to 15 residues. This CDR3 is CASSYLQAGNQPQHF. CDR3 DNA: TGTGCCAGCAGTTATCTCCAGGCTGGGAATCAGCCCCAGCATTTT.

The chain couples TRBV2 to TRBJ2-2; 8 nucleotides align to TRBD2. J was trimmed by 7 bases and V by 7 bases; bases with no gene match: 5. This CDR3 region has 13 residues. Germline CDR1 is SNHLY and CDR2 is FYNNEI. CDR3 DNA sequence: TGTGCCAGCACAAGCGGGGGTTACGGGGAGCTGTTTTTT. Amino acids: CASTSGGYGELFF.

This clone was seen a handful of times. The gene calls are TRBV29-1 and TRBJ1-2, with 9 bases aligning to TRBD1. The CDR3 has 14 amino acids. The V and J ends lost 6 bases and 4 bases, in that order; junction bases with no gene match: 9. Germline-derived CDR1 and CDR2 are SQVTM and ANQGSEA. The CDR3, as DNA: TGCAGCGTGGAGGGCACAGGGGGCGGCTATGGCTACACCTTC. This encodes CSVEGTGGGYGYTF.

The genes are TRBV28 and TRBJ1-5; D not certain. The germline V gene has CDR1 MDHEN and CDR2 SYDVKM. The CDR3 length is 12 residues. V gave up 5 bases and J gave up 4 bases, with 6 bases separating them. In DNA form, the CDR3 reads TGTGCCAGCAGTGAGAGGAATCAGCCCCAGCATTTT. Translating it yields CASSERNQPQHF.

In this sample, this clone turned up a few times. The chain uses TRBV15 and TRBJ2-6, with 9 bases matching TRBD1. The CDR3 is made up of 17 amino acids. CDR1 LNHNV and CDR2 YYDKDF come from the germline V gene (reference sequence). V lost 3 bases, J lost 4 bases, and 7 bases stayed unmatched. In nucleotides, the CDR3 is TGTGCCACCAGCAGCTACAGGGGGCCGGGAGGGGCCAACGTCCTGACTTTC. Its translation: CATSSYRGPGGANVLTF.

The CDR3, as DNA: TGTGCCAGCAGTACACCGGGACAGGGCTTCTCTGGGGCCAACGTCCTGACTTTC. The encoded protein is CASSTPGQGFSGANVLTF. This chain joins TRBV28 and TRBJ2-6; 9 nucleotides agree with TRBD1. V gave up 5 bases and J gave up 0 bases; unmatched junction bases: 8. The CDR3 covers 18 residues. Germline values: CDR1 MDHEN, CDR2 SYDVKM. The variable domain in full, with the rest retrieved from reference TRBV28 and TRBJ2-6, is DVKVTQSSRYLVKRTGEKVFLECVQDMDHENMFWYRQDPGLGLRLIYFSYDVKMKEKGDIPEGYSVSREKKERFSLILESASTNQTSMYLCASSTPGQGFSGANVLTFGAGSRLTVL.

This clone was counted a few times. The chain has TRBV7-9 and TRBJ2-5, with unresolved D. Trimming stripped 2 bases from V and 1 base from J, with 8 bases between. The germline CDR1 and CDR2 sequences are SEHNR and FQNEAQ (reference sequence). The CDR3 totals 14 residues. The CDR3 region has the DNA TGTGCCAGCAGCTTATCGTCCCTCCAAGAGACCCAGTACTTC. This encodes CASSLSSLQETQYF. The full variable domain, with the rest looked up from reference TRBV7-9 and TRBJ2-5, is DTGVSQNPRHKITKRGQNVTFRCDPISEHNRLYWYRQTLGQGPEFLTYFQNEAQLEKSRLLSDRFSAERPKGSFSTLEIQRTEQGDSAMYLCASSLSSLQETQYFGPGTRLLVL.

The chain joins TRBV7-9 to TRBJ1-5; 7 bases match TRBD1. The CDR3 consists of 14 residues. J gave up 3 bases and V 6 bases, and 5 bases lay outside the gene matches. The germline V gene has CDR1 SEHNR and CDR2 FQNEAQ (reference sequence). The CDR3 loop is CASRGDRANQPQHF. CDR3 bases: TGTGCCAGCAGAGGAGACAGGGCCAATCAGCCCCAGCATTTT.

The gene calls are TRBV5-4 and TRBJ2-5, with 8 bases that match TRBD2. CDR1 is SGHNT, CDR2 YYREEE, per germline (reference sequence). The junction had 3 bases not matched to a gene; V was cut back by 2 bases and J by 3 bases. CDR3 length equals 14 residues. DNA of the CDR3: TGTGCCAGCAGCTTAGGGACTAGAGAAGAGACCCAGTACTTC. It encodes CASSLGTREETQYF.

In this sample, this clone turned up a few times. The V and J genes are TRBV18 and TRBJ1-1; 10 bases agree with TRBD1. The CDR3 sequence is 14 residues long. V lost 6 bases, J lost 1 base, and 2 bases stayed unmatched. Germline V gene sequence: CDR1 KGHSH, CDR2 LQKENI. The CDR3 sequence is CASSWDRGNTEAFF. For the CDR3, the DNA is TGTGCCAGCTCCTGGGACAGGGGGAACACTGAAGCTTTCTTT.

This sequence joins TRBV29-1 and TRBJ2-1, with a tentative D call TRBD2 (6 bases). Germline V gene data show CDR1 as SQVTM and CDR2 as ANQGSEA. CDR3 size: 15 residues. V was clipped by 1 base and J by 2 bases, with 12 bases between them. Here the CDR3 DNA reads TGCAGCGTTGAAGGCGGGTCGGGAGCCTACAATGAGCAGTTCTTC. Translation: CSVEGGSGAYNEQFF.

This clone was counted a few times. CDR3 nucleotides: TGTGCCAGCAGCTTGTGGTGGCAGGGAAATCAAGATACGCAGTATTTT. It is translated as CASSLWWQGNQDTQYF. The genes are TRBV7-2 and TRBJ2-3, with a weak D call TRBD1 (5 bases). This CDR3 has 16 amino acids. V gave up 3 bases and J gave up 5 bases, with 18 bases separating them. In germline, CDR1 is SGHTA, CDR2 FQGNSA.

This chain uses TRBV6-5 with TRBJ1-5; TRBD1 aligns across 9 bases. Germline-derived CDR1 and CDR2 are MNHEY and SVGAGI. V trimming: 4 bases; J trimming: 4 bases; junction bases outside the gene matches: 2. The CDR3 extends over 14 amino acids. The DNA of the CDR3 is TGTGCCAGCAGTTTGGGACAGGGAAATCAGCCCCAGCATTTT. It yields the protein CASSLGQGNQPQHF.

The chain joins TRBV15 to TRBJ2-7, with D perhaps matching TRBD2 (5 bases). Trimming took off 6 bases at V and 0 bases at J, with 15 bases between the two ends. The germline CDR1 and CDR2 sequences are LNHNV and YYDKDF (reference sequence). This CDR3 is built from 15 residues. The CDR3 nucleotides are TGTGCCACCAGTCATTCCGGGGAACTCTCCTACGAGCAGTACTTC. This gives the protein CATSHSGELSYEQYF.

CDR3 sequence (DNA): TGTGCCAGCAGCTTGGGTGGGACAGTAGAAGAGACCCAGTACTTC. Translated: CASSLGGTVEETQYF. The rearrangement joins TRBV5-6 to TRBJ2-5; 7 bases agree with TRBD1. This CDR3 is 15 amino acids long. The ends lost 0 bases at V and 3 bases at J; junction bases unmatched: 5. Germline V lookup: CDR1 SGHDT, CDR2 YYEEEE.

This clone was detected a few times. The V gene is TRBV15, the J gene TRBJ2-5; TRBD1 might be the D (5 bases). CDR1 LNHNV and CDR2 YYDKDF come from the germline V gene (reference sequence). Trimming took 0 bases from V and 5 from J, leaving 13 bases between them. There are 15 residues in the CDR3. CDR3 sequence (DNA): TGTGCCACCAGCAGAGATAGGGGCCCGACGGAGACCCAGTACTTC. Its translation: CATSRDRGPTETQYF.

This clone was picked up a small number of times. The chain has TRBV18 and TRBJ1-5; D is unresolved. Germline assignment: CDR1 KGHSH and CDR2 LQKENI. The CDR3 is 13 amino acids. Trimming removed 1 base at V and 5 bases at J, with 6 bases between. The CDR3 spells CASSPLEDQPQHF. The DNA for the CDR3 is TGTGCCAGCTCACCACTTGAGGATCAGCCCCAGCATTTT.

This clone showed up just a few times. J is TRBJ1-6 and V is TRBV9; 7 nucleotides agree with TRBD1. This CDR3 is 16 amino acids long. V lost 3 bases to trimming and J lost 6 bases; unmatched junction nucleotides: 9. Per germline, CDR1 SGDLS and CDR2 YYNGEE. CDR3: CASSAGTAYANSPLHF. The CDR3 nucleotides are TGTGCCAGCAGCGCCGGGACAGCCTACGCTAATTCACCCCTCCACTTT.

This clone has just a few counts. The chain is built from TRBV15 and TRBJ1-4; 8 positions agree with TRBD1. The CDR3 runs to 17 residues. Germline CDR1 is LNHNV and CDR2 is YYDKDF (reference sequence). Losses at the gene ends were 1 base for V and 3 bases for J; bases not matched to a gene: 7. The CDR3 region has the DNA TGTGCCACCAGCAGAGCCCTACCGGGACAGGCTAATGAAAAACTGTTTTTT. Protein: CATSRALPGQANEKLFF.

The chain employs TRBV4-1 and TRBJ1-1; the D is unclear. This CDR3 region has 14 residues. Trimming cost V 1 base and J 4 bases, with 10 bases left between them. The germline V gene has CDR1 MGHRA and CDR2 YSYEKL. CDR3 sequence: CASSQAPRSTEAFF. DNA of the CDR3: TGCGCCAGCAGCCAAGCTCCACGGAGCACTGAAGCTTTCTTT.

This clone occurred a few times. J is TRBJ1-5 and V is TRBV10-3; TRBD1 is a possible D gene (5 bases). Trimming cost V 4 bases and J 5 bases, with 9 bases left between them. This CDR3 is 13 amino acids long. CDR1 is ENHRY and CDR2 is SYGVKD in the germline V gene. The CDR3 region has the DNA TGTGCCATCAGTGCTAAAGGGGATCAGCCCCAGCATTTT. As protein: CAISAKGDQPQHF.

This chain connects TRBV4-3 to TRBJ1-1; D is ambiguous. This CDR3 comprises 15 residues. V lost 1 base to trimming and J lost 0 bases, with 9 bases between them. The V gene's germline CDR1 is LGHNA and CDR2 YSLEER. CDR3 sequence reads: CASSQVKAVNTEAFF. CDR3 bases: TGCGCCAGCAGCCAAGTTAAGGCGGTGAACACTGAAGCTTTCTTT.

This clone was detected only a few times. CDR3: CASSPPNAGRYEQYF. The CDR3 nucleotides are TGTGCCAGCTCACCACCGAACGCGGGCCGATACGAGCAGTACTTC. The chain links TRBV18 to TRBJ2-7, with a tentative D call TRBD2 (5 bases). The CDR3 length is 15 residues. The V and J ends lost 0 bases and 4 bases respectively, with 13 bases between them. The germline CDR1 and CDR2 sequences are KGHSH and LQKENI.

This clone has only a few counts. This rearrangement joins TRBV13 to TRBJ2-1; no definite D call. The germline V and J ends were trimmed by 5 bases and 7 bases, with 6 bases remaining between them. The CDR3 is 11 amino acids. Per germline, CDR1 PRHDT and CDR2 FYEKMQ (reference sequence). CDR3 residues: CASSPLNEQFF. CDR3 coding DNA: TGTGCCAGCAGCCCACTGAATGAGCAGTTCTTC.

This chain connects TRBV9 to TRBJ2-1; 10 bases line up with TRBD2. V shed 4 bases, J shed 7 bases, and the junction held 8 bases outside the gene matches. The CDR3 has 15 amino acids. Germline CDR1 reads SGDLS; CDR2 reads YYNGEE. CDR3 in DNA: TGTGCCAGCAGCCCCACTAGCGGGACTCGTAATGAGCAGTTCTTC. Translating gives CASSPTSGTRNEQFF.

This clone was detected only a few times. The chain joins TRBV9 to TRBJ1-1; unclear D gene. The CDR3 contains 13 residues. Germline CDR1 SGDLS, CDR2 YYNGEE. Trimming shortened V by 6 bases and J by 0 bases, and 9 bases separated the two germline ends. The CDR3 nucleotides read TGTGCCAGCACCCGGTCCCTGAACACTGAAGCTTTCTTT. Amino acids: CASTRSLNTEAFF. Full variable domain (missing parts from reference TRBV9 and TRBJ1-1): DSGVTQTPKHLITATGQRVTLRCSPRSGDLSVYWYQQSLDQGLQFLIQYYNGEERAKGNILERFSAQQFPDLHSELNLSSLELGDSALYFCASTRSLNTEAFFGQGTRLTVV.

The chain carries TRBV14 and TRBJ2-7; weak D call: TRBD2 (5 bases). V lost 4 bases to trimming and J lost 6 bases, with 16 bases between them. The CDR3 sequence is 14 residues long. CDR1 and CDR2 from the germline V gene are SGHDN and FVKESK. CDR3 loop: CASSPLLAGFEQYF. CDR3 nucleotide sequence: TGTGCCAGCAGCCCCCTCCTGGCGGGCTTCGAGCAGTACTTC. Based on the CDR3 plus reference TRBV14 and TRBJ2-7, the full variable domain is EAGVTQFPSHSVIEKGQTVTLRCDPISGHDNLYWYRRVMGKEIKFLLHFVKESKQDESGMPNNRFLAERTGGTYSTLKVQPAELEDSGVYFCASSPLLAGFEQYFGPGTRLTVT.